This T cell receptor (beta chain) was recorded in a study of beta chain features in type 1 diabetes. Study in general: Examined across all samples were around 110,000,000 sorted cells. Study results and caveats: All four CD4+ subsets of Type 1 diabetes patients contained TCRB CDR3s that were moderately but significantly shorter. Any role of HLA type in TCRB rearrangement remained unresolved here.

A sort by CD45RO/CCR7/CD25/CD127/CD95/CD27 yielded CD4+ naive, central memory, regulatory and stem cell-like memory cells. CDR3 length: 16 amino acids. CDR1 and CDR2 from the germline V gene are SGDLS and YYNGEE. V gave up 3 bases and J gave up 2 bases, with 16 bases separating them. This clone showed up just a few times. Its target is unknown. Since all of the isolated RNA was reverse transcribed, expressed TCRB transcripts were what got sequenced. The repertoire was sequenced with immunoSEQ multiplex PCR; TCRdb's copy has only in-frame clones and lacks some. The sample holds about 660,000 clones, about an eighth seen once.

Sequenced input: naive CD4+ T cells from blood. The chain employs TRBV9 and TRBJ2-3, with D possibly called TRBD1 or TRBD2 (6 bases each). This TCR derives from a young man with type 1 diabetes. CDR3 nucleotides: TGTGCCAGCAGCGGTCTGGGGGGCCGGAACACAGATACGCAGTATTTT. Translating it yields CASSGLGGRNTDTQYF.